These 21 T cell receptor beta chains came from one sample sequenced in a study of blood T cells in healthy people across ages. The use of a sample-barcoded 5' primer and a J-beta primer mix characterized a second PCR of about 7 to 12 cycles. TCRdb re-called the 5' RACE reads with MiXCR, one entry per CDR3 protein. Here the sample spans fewer than 700,000 distinct CDR3 sequences, around 43% being singletons. The sequenced sample consisted of blood. Receptors originate from a man at least 80 years old in good health.

In this sample, this clonotype turned up a few times. The chain has TRBV10-3 and TRBJ2-3, with 7 bases identical to TRBD1. Germline CDR1 reads ENHRY; CDR2 reads SYGVKD. This CDR3 has 15 residues. V trimming: 6 bases; J trimming: 2 bases; junction bases outside the gene matches: 8. The CDR3 DNA reads as TGTGCCATCAGAGGTGGGCAGGGGGTCACAGATACGCAGTATTTT. It specifies CAIRGGQGVTDTQYF.

This clonotype was seen many times. The V and J genes are TRBV7-2 and TRBJ2-7; TRBD2 matches 11 bases. The junction had 3 bases not matched to a gene; V was cut back by 0 bases and J by 5 bases. The CDR3 contains 15 residues. Germline V gives CDR1 SGHTA, CDR2 FQGNSA. This CDR3 reads CASSLAETSGNEQYF. The CDR3, as DNA: TGTGCCAGCAGCTTAGCCGAGACTAGCGGGAACGAGCAGTACTTC. Drawing the rest from reference TRBV7-2 and TRBJ2-7, the complete variable domain is GAGVSQSPSNKVTEKGKDVELRCDPISGHTALYWYRQSLGQGLEFLIYFQGNSAPDKSGLPSDRFSAERTGGSVSTLTIQRTQQEDSAVYLCASSLAETSGNEQYFGPGTRLTVT.

This clonotype occurred a few times. The V and J genes are TRBV20-1 and TRBJ2-1; a weak D match, TRBD2 (5 bases). The CDR3 runs to 14 residues. Trimming took off 3 bases at V and 2 bases at J, with 11 bases between the two ends. CDR1 is DFQATT and CDR2 is SNEGSKA in the germline V gene (reference sequence). The CDR3 DNA reads TGCAGTGCTAGGAGGGCAGTCGCCTACAATGAGCAGTTCTTC. Amino acids: CSARRAVAYNEQFF.

The J gene is TRBJ2-3, the V gene TRBV5-1; 10 bases are shared with TRBD2. The germline gives CDR1 SGHRS, CDR2 YFSETQ. The J segment lost 6 bases and the V segment lost 0 bases, leaving 7 bases of the junction unmatched. CDR3 length: 16 amino acids. The CDR3 loop reads CASSLVTSGAADTQYF. As DNA, the CDR3 is TGCGCCAGCAGCTTGGTCACTAGCGGGGCTGCGGATACGCAGTATTTT.

Notes on this clonotype: This may arise from a read error, as a much more abundant clone is one base away. CDR3 bases: TGTGCCAGCAGCTTAGTATTTACCTACGAGCAGTTCTTC. Its translation: CASSLVFTYEQFF. The chain combines TRBV7-2 with TRBJ2-1; D remains unclear. This CDR3 is built from 13 residues. Germline CDR1 reads SGHTA; CDR2 reads FQGNSA. Trimming stripped 1 base from V and 10 bases from J, with 11 bases between.

This clonotype appeared once. The chain has TRBV14 and TRBJ2-5, with D unresolved. V was cut by 0 bases and J by 11 bases, with 13 bases left in between. Germline V gene sequence: CDR1 SGHDN, CDR2 FVKESK. The CDR3 runs to 13 residues. The CDR3 loop reads CASSQEYSLSQYF. The CDR3 coding sequence is TGTGCCAGCAGCCAAGAGTACAGCCTCTCACAGTACTTC.

The chain recombines TRBV20-1 with TRBJ2-4, with TRBD2 matching over 9 bases. The J call may be mistaken, given a closer DNA end match to TRBJ2-7. The germline gives CDR1 DFQATT, CDR2 SNEGSKA (reference sequence). The CDR3 covers 15 residues. CDR3 bases: TGCAGTGCTAGGAGGCGGGAGGGCCGGGGGTACGAGCAGTACTTC. It codes for CSARRREGRGYEQYF.

This clonotype was detected a few times. The rearrangement uses TRBV12-3 or TRBV12-4 and TRBJ1-4; D may be TRBD1 (6 bases). Trimming took 6 bases from V and 6 from J, leaving 20 bases between them. This CDR3 contains 16 residues. The CDR3 DNA sequence: TGTGCCAGCAGGCCCGGGACGGCGAGGGGGGATGAAAAACTGTTTTTT. Its protein is CASRPGTARGDEKLFF.

This clonotype was counted a few times. This chain connects TRBV27 to TRBJ1-6, with no clear D. From germline, CDR1 is MNHEY and CDR2 SMNVEV (reference sequence). The CDR3 covers 16 residues. V was shortened by 6 bases and J by 0 bases, with 12 bases between the two germline ends. CDR3 DNA: TGTGCCAGCAGATCGGGCAGGAGCTCCTATAATTCACCCCTCCACTTT. Translated: CASRSGRSSYNSPLHF.

The rearrangement uses TRBV20-1 and TRBJ1-5; 7 nucleotides agree with TRBD1. Germline CDR1 and CDR2: DFQATT and SNEGSKA (reference sequence). This CDR3 has 11 residues. Trimming removed 7 bases from V and 5 bases from J; junction bases left unmatched: 2. The CDR3 sequence is CSGTGDQPQHF. CDR3 bases: TGCAGTGGAACAGGGGATCAGCCCCAGCATTTT.

This clonotype occurred a few times. This chain links TRBV6-5 with TRBJ1-1, with D possibly TRBD1 on 6 matching bases. Trimming took off 4 bases at V and 1 base at J, with 10 bases between the two ends. The CDR3 loop spans 14 amino acids. Per germline, CDR1 MNHEY and CDR2 SVGAGI. CDR3 sequence (DNA): TGTGCCAGCAGTTTTCGGACAGAGAACACTGAAGCTTTCTTT. It is translated as CASSFRTENTEAFF.

A note on this clonotype: At one end, the junction sequence differs from germline, possibly due to a read error. The chain uses TRBV7-6 and TRBJ2-1; D uncertain. CDR1 is SGHVS and CDR2 is FNYEAQ in the germline V gene. CDR3 length: 14 amino acids. The CDR3 loop is CASILDISGNEQFF. CDR3 DNA: TGTGCCAGCATCTTAGACATTTCAGGCAATGAGCAGTTCTTC.

This clonotype was observed a handful of times. The J gene is TRBJ2-5, the V gene TRBV14; 8 positions agree with TRBD2. This CDR3 is 17 amino acids long. The ends lost 5 bases at V and 5 bases at J; junction bases unmatched: 16. The germline CDR1 and CDR2 sequences are SGHDN and FVKESK. CDR3 sequence: CASSFRLTGGPYETQYF. The CDR3 nucleotides read TGTGCCAGCAGCTTTCGACTAACGGGGGGGCCCTATGAGACCCAGTACTTC.

The V and J genes are TRBV6-2 or TRBV6-3 and TRBJ2-2; TRBD2 matches 7 bases. Germline CDR1 and CDR2: MNHEY and SVGEGT. The ends lost 5 bases at V and 5 bases at J; junction bases unmatched: 8. The CDR3 is made up of 15 amino acids. The CDR3 bases are TGTGCCAGCAGTACGGGACGAGCGGGGACCGGGGAGCTGTTTTTT. It codes for CASSTGRAGTGELFF.

This clonotype showed up just once. The V and J genes are TRBV20-1 and TRBJ1-1; the D gene is possibly TRBD1 (6 bases). The germline V gene encodes CDR1 DFQATT and CDR2 SNEGSKA (reference sequence). The CDR3 extends over 13 amino acids. Trimming shortened V by 1 base and J by 0 bases, and 6 bases separated the two germline ends. CDR3 bases: TGCAGTGCTAGAGCAGGGGTGAACACTGAAGCTTTCTTT. It yields the protein CSARAGVNTEAFF.

The CDR3 spells CSAREASGGETQYF. In DNA, the CDR3 is TGCAGTGCTAGAGAGGCTAGCGGGGGGGAGACCCAGTACTTC. The rearrangement joins TRBV20-1 to TRBJ2-5; 11 nucleotides align to TRBD2. V was pared by 0 bases and J by 5 bases, with 2 bases of the junction left unmatched. Germline-derived CDR1 and CDR2 are DFQATT and SNEGSKA (reference sequence). CDR3 size: 14 residues.

This clonotype was counted many times. The V call is TRBV20-1, the J call TRBJ2-7; D might be TRBD1 (5 bases). The germline V gene has CDR1 DFQATT and CDR2 SNEGSKA (reference sequence). The CDR3 loop spans 15 amino acids. Trimming left V 6 bases short and J 1 base short, with 19 bases between. CDR3 in amino acids: CSAGVRQGVSYEQYF. The CDR3 DNA reads as TGCAGTGCGGGCGTGCGGCAGGGTGTTTCCTACGAGCAGTACTTC.

In nucleotides, the CDR3 is TGCAGTGCTAGTTCCATGGACAATTGGGAGACCCAGTACTTC. Its protein product is CSASSMDNWETQYF. The chain employs TRBV20-1 and TRBJ2-5; weak D call: TRBD1 (5 bases). V gave up 3 bases and J gave up 5 bases, with 16 bases separating them. The germline CDR1 and CDR2 sequences are DFQATT and SNEGSKA (reference sequence). The CDR3 consists of 14 residues.

This clonotype was found once. A read error may account for a junction end that differs from germline. V usage is TRBV20-1 and J usage is TRBJ2-1, with D possibly matching TRBD1 (5 bases). From germline, CDR1 is DFQATT and CDR2 SNEGSKA (reference sequence). The CDR3 sequence is 10 residues long. The CDR3 here is CSKGLDERFF. For the CDR3, the DNA is TGCAGTAAGGGGTTGGATGAGCGGTTCTTC.

This clonotype was seen just once. A much larger clone lies a single base off, so this may be a read error. The gene calls are TRBV20-1 and TRBJ1-4; D ambiguous. The germline V gene has CDR1 DFQATT and CDR2 SNEGSKA (reference sequence). This CDR3 contains 15 residues. CDR3 DNA: TGCGGTGCTAGAGTAAGACGTGCAACTAATGAAAAACTGTTTTTT. It yields the protein CGARVRRATNEKLFF.

The rearrangement uses TRBV28 and TRBJ2-1; TRBD2 is a possible D gene (5 bases). The CDR3 contains 13 residues. CDR1 and CDR2 (germline): MDHEN, SYDVKM. V dropped 5 bases and J dropped 6 bases, with 11 bases sitting between them. CDR3 in DNA: TGTGCCAGCAGTCTTCAAGAGGGCAATGAGCAGTTCTTC. Its protein product is CASSLQEGNEQFF. The variable domain in full, completed from reference TRBV28 and TRBJ2-1, reads DVKVTQSSRYLVKRTGEKVFLECVQDMDHENMFWYRQDPGLGLRLIYFSYDVKMKEKGDIPEGYSVSREKKERFSLILESASTNQTSMYLCASSLQEGNEQFFGPGTRLTVL.